Listed below are T cell receptor beta chains from one sample, sequenced in a study of blood T cell repertoires in COVID-19. The protocol was immunoSEQ multiplex PCR, while the TCRdb copy is restricted to in-frame clones and leaves out a portion. The sample has more than 300,000 clones, over 85% seen once. The sequenced sample was PBMCs or T cells enriched from blood (not recorded which). These receptors all come from a woman in her 30s who had recovered from COVID-19. Both conserved end residues are part of each CDR3. Each record gives: V gene, J gene, CDR3 protein.

v_gene: TRBV6-4; j_gene: TRBJ1-6; CDR3aa: CASRPRDRDPSYNSPLHF
v_gene: TRBV12-5; j_gene: TRBJ2-1; CDR3aa: CASGLVSGQGENEQFF
v_gene: TRBV11-2; j_gene: TRBJ1-5; CDR3aa: CARRDRFFSNQPQHF
v_gene: TRBV6-5; j_gene: TRBJ1-2; CDR3aa: CASKTGVIYGYTF
v_gene: TRBV5-6; j_gene: TRBJ1-3; CDR3aa: CASSPIGGAGDTIYF
v_gene: TRBV12-3/TRBV12-4; j_gene: TRBJ2-1; CDR3aa: CASSLTSLNEQFF
v_gene: TRBV10-1; j_gene: TRBJ1-1; CDR3aa: CASSDQTAEAFF
v_gene: TRBV13; j_gene: TRBJ1-4; CDR3aa: CASSTGLAEKLFF
v_gene: TRBV6-2/TRBV6-3; j_gene: TRBJ2-5; CDR3aa: CASSYLDLMAQETQYF
v_gene: TRBV25-1; j_gene: TRBJ1-6; CDR3aa: CASSDLQGSPLHF
v_gene: TRBV6-5; j_gene: TRBJ1-6; CDR3aa: CASSYGRQVNSPLHF
v_gene: TRBV5-4; j_gene: TRBJ2-1; CDR3aa: CASSLMLSDEQFF
v_gene: TRBV5-1; j_gene: TRBJ2-5; CDR3aa: CASSLLGGEETQYF
v_gene: TRBV29-1; j_gene: TRBJ1-1; CDR3aa: CSVSHMNTEAFF
v_gene: TRBV19; j_gene: TRBJ1-4; CDR3aa: CASTTGGNEKLFF
v_gene: TRBV6-5; j_gene: TRBJ1-5; CDR3aa: CAGSYGGAGSQPQHF
v_gene: TRBV7-2; j_gene: TRBJ1-2; CDR3aa: CASSPVLDSGGYTF
v_gene: TRBV20-1; j_gene: TRBJ1-1; CDR3aa: CSALGTAEAFF
v_gene: TRBV12-3/TRBV12-4; j_gene: TRBJ1-2; CDR3aa: CASSFGTAFGGAF
v_gene: TRBV29-1; j_gene: TRBJ2-2; CDR3aa: CSVDGGCGGANTGELFF
v_gene: TRBV6-2/TRBV6-3; j_gene: TRBJ2-2; CDR3aa: CASSAGTGFTGELFF
v_gene: TRBV7-2; j_gene: TRBJ1-2; CDR3aa: CASSLGGSYGYTF
v_gene: TRBV7-6; j_gene: TRBJ2-2; CDR3aa: CASSFLAGGGTGELFF
v_gene: TRBV3-1/TRBV3-2; j_gene: TRBJ1-1; CDR3aa: CASSLNTGVTEAFF
v_gene: TRBV14; j_gene: TRBJ2-1; CDR3aa: CASSPVRTGGGDEQFF
v_gene: TRBV3-1/TRBV3-2; j_gene: TRBJ2-3; CDR3aa: CASSTSGMFTDTQYF
v_gene: TRBV19; j_gene: TRBJ2-7; CDR3aa: CASSWGGQQAYEQYF
v_gene: TRBV7-3; j_gene: TRBJ2-3; CDR3aa: CASSLAGGPGDTQYF
v_gene: TRBV7-2; j_gene: TRBJ2-1; CDR3aa: CASSVSGRWEGEQFF
v_gene: TRBV28; j_gene: TRBJ1-2; CDR3aa: CASNPGQVTSNYGYTF
v_gene: TRBV3-1/TRBV3-2; j_gene: TRBJ1-6; CDR3aa: CASSPRWSPLHF
v_gene: TRBV28; j_gene: TRBJ1-2; CDR3aa: CASTHTTGIGRGYTF
v_gene: TRBV30; j_gene: TRBJ2-1; CDR3aa: CAWSDGLAYNEQFF
v_gene: TRBV4-1; j_gene: TRBJ2-7; CDR3aa: CASSQSGLAGDREQYF
v_gene: TRBV15; j_gene: TRBJ2-1; CDR3aa: CATNDRDRNEQFF
v_gene: TRBV29-1; j_gene: TRBJ2-1; CDR3aa: CSVDGTSGISGYNEQFF